This T cell receptor beta chain was profiled in a study of a mutant IDH1 vaccine in newly diagnosed glioma. Overall study: Vaccines began 4-6 weeks after radiotherapy alone, or with temozolomide cycles. Antecedent treatment encompassed radiotherapy, temozolomide, or their combination; the majority received both.

Some clones are missing from TCRdb's copy, which holds only in-frame ones; the method was immunoSEQ multiplex PCR. The sample carries some 60,000 clones, around 87% recorded once. Time point in this sample: week 23, last vaccination. The investigators gave 300 ug of mutant IDH1 20-mer peptide in each vaccine dose, together with topical imiquimod. New WHO grade 3 or 4 IDH1-mutant, ATRX-lost astrocytomas were present in all donors. CDR1 and CDR2 from the germline V gene are SGHTA and FQGNSA. V was clipped by 6 bases and J by 0 bases, with 8 bases between them. There are 13 residues in the CDR3. For this clone: Its antigen is still unknown.

Study-wide points: In approximately 92% of patients, immune responses induced by the vaccine occurred.

This clonotype was sampled from a middle-aged man with glioma. This sample comprised PBMCs, obtained from a glioma patient whose treatment included an IDH1 peptide vaccine. This chain uses TRBV7-2 with TRBJ1-1, with D maybe TRBD1 (5 bases). CDR3 DNA sequence: TGTGCCAGCAGGTTGACAGTGAACACTGAAGCTTTCTTT. Encoded protein: CASRLTVNTEAFF.